Listed below are T cell receptor beta chains from one sample, sequenced in a study of blood T cell repertoires in COVID-19. Sequencing used immunoSEQ multiplex PCR; TCRdb keeps in-frame clones, though not all of them. Of about 150,000 clones listed, around 83% are singletons. The sequencing input was peripheral blood. The source is an older woman with COVID-19, enrolled during active disease. Each CDR3 is given with its conserved first and last residue. The order of the fields is D gene, CDR3 length, J gene, V gene, clone size, CDR3 DNA, CDR3 protein. A D gene is named only where the DNA matches it firmly. Clone size appears in some rows only: once, few, many, or a class for an expanded clone.

>NA|14|TRBJ1-3|TRBV9|NA
TGTGCCAGCAGCTTCGGGGGGGCTGGAAACACCATATATTTT
CASSFGGAGNTIYF
>TRBD1|15|TRBJ1-2|TRBV29-1|NA
TGCAGCGTTGAAGGGGGACAGGGCTCTAACTATGGCTACACCTTC
CSVEGGQGSNYGYTF
>TRBD2|18|TRBJ2-2|TRBV9|once
TGTGCCAGCAGCGTCCCAGGGGCTAGCGGGAGGGCTGCCGGGGAGCTGTTTTTT
CASSVPGASGRAAGELFF
>TRBD1|15|TRBJ1-1|TRBV30|few
TGTGCCTGGACGGGACAGGGCCCAATGAACACTGAAGCTTTCTTT
CAWTGQGPMNTEAFF
>NA|16|TRBJ1-5|TRBV7-8|NA
TGTGCCAGCAGCTTAGTGGCAGGGCTGTTTAATCAGCCCCAGCATTTT
CASSLVAGLFNQPQHF
>TRBD2|18|TRBJ2-2|TRBV5-4|NA
TGTGCCAGCAGCTCGGGACTAGCGGGAGGACTAAACACCGGGGAGCTGTTTTTT
CASSSGLAGGLNTGELFF
>NA|16|TRBJ1-1|TRBV18|few
TGTGCCAGCTCACCAGGGGGACACATCATGAACACTGAAGCTTTCTTT
CASSPGGHIMNTEAFF
>TRBD1|17|TRBJ1-5|TRBV15|NA
TGTGCCACCAGCAGAGATAGTACAGGGGCGGGAAATCAGCCCCAGCATTTT
CATSRDSTGAGNQPQHF
>TRBD1|15|TRBJ1-5|TRBV11-2|NA
TGTGCCAGCAGCTTAGGGGACAGGGGCAATCAGCCCCAGCATTTT
CASSLGDRGNQPQHF
>NA|14|TRBJ1-3|TRBV2|once
TGTGCCAGCAGCGCCTCAGGGTATGGAAACACCATATATTTT
CASSASGYGNTIYF
>NA|15|TRBJ2-3|TRBV7-3|NA
TGTGCCAGCAGCTTACCGCCGGCGGAGGCAGATACGCAGTATTTT
CASSLPPAEADTQYF
>NA|14|TRBJ2-7|TRBV9|NA
TGTGCCAGCAGCCCCGGGACTTCCCTACTAGAGCAGTACTTC
CASSPGTSLLEQYF
>TRBD2|15|TRBJ2-5|TRBV7-3|NA
TGTGCCAGCAGCTTTAGCGGGACAAATCAAGAGACCCAGTACTTC
CASSFSGTNQETQYF
>TRBD1|15|TRBJ2-3|TRBV10-1|NA
TGCGCCAGCAGTATCGGGACAGGGGGCGAAGATACGCAGTATTTT
CASSIGTGGEDTQYF
>TRBD1|14|TRBJ1-5|TRBV5-6|NA
TGTGCCAGCAGCCCTAGGGGGCTTCGACAGCCCCAGCATTTT
CASSPRGLRQPQHF
>NA|16|TRBJ2-3|TRBV9|NA
TGTGCCAGCAGCGTAGCTACGTCTAGTAGAACAGATACGCAGTATTTT
CASSVATSSRTDTQYF
>TRBD1|15|TRBJ2-7|TRBV7-8|few
TGTGCCAGCAGCTTAGCACAGGGGTCCGTCTACGAGCAGTACTTC
CASSLAQGSVYEQYF
>NA|15|TRBJ2-4|TRBV7-3|NA
TGTGCCAGCAGCCCTTTTGGAGGGGCCAAAAACATTCAGTACTTC
CASSPFGGAKNIQYF
>NA|15|TRBJ1-4|TRBV7-9|NA
TGTGCCAGCAGCGCTCAACAGGGAGTTAATGAAAAACTGTTTTTT
CASSAQQGVNEKLFF
>TRBD1|14|TRBJ2-5|TRBV29-1|NA
TGCAGCGTGGCCGGGACAGGGGATGGGGAGACCCAGTACTTC
CSVAGTGDGETQYF
>TRBD2|21|TRBJ2-2|TRBV27|many
TGTGCCAGCAGTTTGCGGAAAGGGACTAGCGGGAGAAGTCATGGCACCGGGGAGCTGTTTTTT
CASSLRKGTSGRSHGTGELFF
>NA|11|TRBJ1-3|TRBV27|few
TGTGCCACACAGGACGGAAACACCATATATTTT
CATQDGNTIYF
>TRBD1|16|TRBJ1-1|TRBV18|NA
TGTGCCAGCTCACTCCGGAATACAGGGGTGAACACTGAAGCTTTCTTT
CASSLRNTGVNTEAFF
>NA|15|TRBJ1-5|TRBV20-1|NA
TGCAGTGCTAGTCGGGAGGGCGGGGTATATCAGCCCCAGCATTTT
CSASREGGVYQPQHF
>TRBD1|15|TRBJ1-6|TRBV11-2|NA
TGTGCCAGCAGCCCTCTGGACAGGGGTAATTCACCCCTCCACTTT
CASSPLDRGNSPLHF
>NA|15|TRBJ2-1|TRBV6-5|NA
TGTGCCAGCAGTTTTAGCCAAACTTCCTACAATGAGCAGTTCTTC
CASSFSQTSYNEQFF
>TRBD1|15|TRBJ1-6|TRBV9|NA
TGTGCCAGCAGCGAGAACAGGGGCTCTAGTTCACCCCTCCACTTT
CASSENRGSSSPLHF
>TRBD1|13|TRBJ1-1|TRBV6-4|NA
TGTGCCAGCAGGGAGACAGGGGACACTGAAGCTTTCTTT
CASRETGDTEAFF
>TRBD2|15|TRBJ2-1|TRBV11-3|once
TGTGCCAGCAGCCGACAGACTAGCGCGTACAATGAGCAGTTCTTC
CASSRQTSAYNEQFF
>NA|17|TRBJ1-3|TRBV11-3|NA
TGTGCCAGCAGCTTAACAGGGCCAAGGGGCTCTGGAAACACCATATATTTT
CASSLTGPRGSGNTIYF
>NA|14|TRBJ1-6|TRBV6-2/TRBV6-3|NA
TGTGCCAGCAGTTCCCCTAACCAGGGAACACCCCTCCACTTT
CASSSPNQGTPLHF
>NA|12|TRBJ1-1|TRBV12-3/TRBV12-4|NA
TGTGCCAGCAGTTTAGGAGGCCGAGGGGCTTTCTTT
CASSLGGRGAFF
>TRBD1|16|TRBJ2-1|TRBV19|NA
TGTGCCAGTAGAAGTGGACCGGGACAGGGGATTTCTGAGCAGTTCTTC
CASRSGPGQGISEQFF
>NA|14|TRBJ1-5|TRBV2|NA
TGTGCCAGCGGCAGGGCGGTTGGCAATCAGCCCCAGCATTTT
CASGRAVGNQPQHF
>NA|16|TRBJ1-5|TRBV4-1|NA
TGCGCCAGCAGCCAAGAGGCTGGGGGCCGCCTGGGGCCCCAGCATTTT
CASSQEAGGRLGPQHF
>TRBD1|14|TRBJ1-1|TRBV18|NA
TGTGCCAGCTCACCCAACAGGGGGCAGGGTGAAGCTTTCTTT
CASSPNRGQGEAFF